The 20 T cell receptor beta chains below come from one sample, sequenced in a study of response to subunit inactivated influenza vaccine. MiXCR, run by TCRdb on the RT-PCR reads, gives a single entry per CDR3 protein. The table includes 500,000 to 600,000 distinct CDR3 sequences, approximately 14% detected once. The specimen was PBMCs from blood, collected roughly 12 days after vaccination. The receptors stem from a man aged 45-65 years who received an inactivated influenza vaccine.

This clonotype was seen only a few times. The chain has TRBV20-1 and TRBJ2-3; D is uncertain. This CDR3 region has 11 residues. The V end lost 5 bases, the J end lost 5 bases, and 8 bases lay between the germline ends. Per germline, CDR1 DFQATT and CDR2 SNEGSKA (reference sequence). The CDR3 nucleotides are TGCAGTGCTGCCGCGGTAGATACGCAGTATTTT. It specifies CSAAAVDTQYF.

The chain uses TRBV11-2 and TRBJ2-1, with D perhaps assigned TRBD1 or TRBD2 (5 bases each). The CDR3 loop spans 15 amino acids. Deletions cut 5 bases from V and 4 bases from J, with 15 bases between. Germline V gives CDR1 SGHAT, CDR2 FQNNGV. This chain's CDR3 is CASSLTTGPYNEQFF. DNA for the CDR3: TGTGCCAGCAGCCTTACGACGGGGCCGTACAATGAGCAGTTCTTC.

CDR3 nucleotides: TGTGCCAGCAGCTTGCCAAATTCGGCTAAAAGCACCGGGGAGCTGTTTTTT. This translates into CASSLPNSAKSTGELFF. The V call is TRBV5-6, the J call TRBJ2-2; D is ambiguous. V dropped 1 base and J dropped 4 bases, with 17 bases sitting between them. The CDR3 totals 17 residues. Per the germline V gene, CDR1 is SGHDT and CDR2 is YYEEEE.

This clonotype appeared many times. V is TRBV12-3 or TRBV12-4 and J is TRBJ2-5, with 7 bases matching TRBD2. There are 16 residues in the CDR3. Germline trimming cut 3 bases from V and 3 bases from J; bases unmatched to any gene: 10. The CDR3 DNA follows: TGTGCCAGCAGTTTTCCCCTAGGCGCGGGGGAAGAGACCCAGTACTTC. Protein sequence: CASSFPLGAGEETQYF.

This chain connects TRBV9 to TRBJ2-3; D gene unclear. This CDR3 contains 14 residues. Looked up from germline, CDR1 is SGDLS and CDR2 is YYNGEE. Deletions cut 0 bases from V and 2 bases from J, with 7 bases between. The CDR3 region is CASSVGSITDTQYF. DNA for the CDR3: TGTGCCAGCAGCGTAGGTTCCATCACAGATACGCAGTATTTT. Filled out from reference TRBV9 and TRBJ2-3, the complete variable domain reads DSGVTQTPKHLITATGQRVTLRCSPRSGDLSVYWYQQSLDQGLQFLIQYYNGEERAKGNILERFSAQQFPDLHSELNLSSLELGDSALYFCASSVGSITDTQYFGPGTRLTVL.

This chain connects TRBV6-1 to TRBJ1-3; D possibly corresponds to TRBD1 (5 bases). CDR3 length: 17 residues. The germline CDR1 and CDR2 sequences are MNHNS and SASEGT. Trimming stripped 4 bases from V and 0 bases from J, with 16 bases between. CDR3 amino acids: CASSVGDRAHSGNTIYF. CDR3 in DNA: TGTGCCAGCAGTGTTGGAGACAGAGCGCACTCTGGAAACACCATATATTTT.

The chain employs TRBV5-1 and TRBJ2-2; D perhaps matches TRBD1 (5 bases). This CDR3 comprises 14 residues. Trimming cost V 5 bases and J 0 bases, with 8 bases left between them. Germline V gives CDR1 SGHRS, CDR2 YFSETQ. As DNA, the CDR3 is TGCGCCAGCAGGACAGTTTCGAACACCGGGGAGCTGTTTTTT. Encoded protein: CASRTVSNTGELFF.

The chain employs TRBV5-1 and TRBJ2-3; TRBD2 is a possible D gene (6 bases). V was clipped by 0 bases and J by 4 bases, with 12 bases between them. This CDR3 has 15 residues. Looked up from germline, CDR1 is SGHRS and CDR2 is YFSETQ. CDR3 in amino acids: CASSLGTTRSDTQYF. The CDR3 region has the DNA TGCGCCAGCAGCTTGGGGACTACTAGGTCAGATACGCAGTATTTT.

This chain joins TRBV29-1 and TRBJ2-3; a weak D match, TRBD2 (6 bases). The CDR3 extends over 14 amino acids. With 7 bases removed from V and 0 bases from J, the gap between germline ends came to 14 bases. Germline CDR1 and CDR2: SQVTM and ANQGSEA. The CDR3 region is CSGISGFSTDTQYF. DNA of the CDR3: TGCAGCGGGATTAGCGGTTTTAGCACAGATACGCAGTATTTT.

The chain is built from TRBV3-1 and TRBJ2-1; D not resolved. V was trimmed by 0 bases and J by 10 bases, leaving 7 bases between them. The V gene's germline CDR1 is LGHDT and CDR2 YNNKEL (reference sequence). The CDR3 length is 12 residues. The CDR3 DNA reads as TGTGCCAGCAGCCAAGAAAAAAGGGAGCAGTTCTTC. Protein: CASSQEKREQFF.

The chain combines TRBV29-1 with TRBJ1-3; no definite D call. Deletions cut 2 bases from V and 0 bases from J, with 5 bases between. The length of the CDR3 is 13 residues. CDR1 is SQVTM and CDR2 is ANQGSEA in the germline V gene. The CDR3 nucleotides are TGCAGCGTTGAAAATCTCTCTGGAAACACCATATATTTT. It yields the protein CSVENLSGNTIYF.

This clonotype showed up just a few times. The rearrangement joins TRBV11-1 to TRBJ2-1, with 9 bases matching TRBD2. This CDR3 comprises 17 residues. Trimming removed 3 bases from V and 1 base from J; junction bases left unmatched: 7. CDR1 is SGHAT, CDR2 FQDESV, per germline (reference sequence). The chain's CDR3 is CASSFGSGRYSYNEQFF. In DNA, the CDR3 is TGTGCCAGCAGCTTTGGAAGCGGGAGGTATTCCTACAATGAGCAGTTCTTC.

This clonotype was counted a few times. CDR3 in amino acids: CASSDVLAVNEQFF. The CDR3 region has the DNA TGTGCCAGCAGTGACGTTCTAGCGGTCAATGAGCAGTTCTTC. This sequence joins TRBV6-1 and TRBJ2-1; 7 nucleotides align to TRBD2. The CDR3 totals 14 residues. Trimming cost V 3 bases and J 6 bases; bases outside gene matches: 5. Germline CDR1 is MNHNS and CDR2 is SASEGT.

The table lists this clonotype with a few counts. This chain links TRBV4-3 with TRBJ2-3, with D tentatively TRBD1 (8 bases). V was pared by 0 bases and J by 4 bases, with 17 bases between. The CDR3 has 17 amino acids. Germline V gene sequence: CDR1 LGHNA, CDR2 YSLEER. The CDR3 coding sequence is TGCGCCAGCAGCCAAGACAGGGGGCGGGGGTTGGCAGATACGCAGTATTTT. This encodes CASSQDRGRGLADTQYF.

Ten or more counts support this clonotype. The genes are TRBV18 and TRBJ2-3; D remains unclear. CDR1 is KGHSH, CDR2 LQKENI, per germline. The CDR3 has 12 amino acids. Trimming removed 1 base at V and 4 bases at J, with 3 bases between. The CDR3 is CASSPQADTQYF. The CDR3 bases are TGTGCCAGCTCACCACAGGCAGATACGCAGTATTTT.

This clonotype was seen many times. The CDR3 nucleotides are TGTGCCAGCAGCTTAGTCCTAGCGGGGGGGTCAGATACGCAGTATTTT. Protein: CASSLVLAGGSDTQYF. The chain uses TRBV7-2 and TRBJ2-3; 12 bases agree with TRBD2. After removal of 1 base from V and 4 bases from J, the junction contained 3 bases not matched to a gene. The CDR3 runs 16 residues. Looked up from germline, CDR1 is SGHTA and CDR2 is FQGNSA.

The gene calls are TRBV20-1 and TRBJ1-2, with D unclear. This CDR3 is 12 amino acids long. Deletions cut 4 bases from V and 4 bases from J, with 10 bases between. The V gene's germline CDR1 is DFQATT and CDR2 SNEGSKA (reference sequence). CDR3 sequence: CSAIQDTYGYTF. The CDR3 nucleotides read TGCAGTGCTATTCAGGATACCTATGGCTACACCTTC.

This sequence joins TRBV25-1 and TRBJ1-6; D is uncertain. CDR3 length: 16 residues. CDR1 MGHDK and CDR2 SYGVNS come from the germline V gene. Trimming took off 8 bases at V and 0 bases at J, with 14 bases between the two ends. The CDR3, as DNA: TGTGCCAGCCAGACGGGCTTGAGCTCCTATAATTCACCCCTCCACTTT. The encoded protein is CASQTGLSSYNSPLHF.

Concerning this clonotype itself: A junction boundary mismatches the germline segment, possibly from a read error. This sequence joins TRBV18 and TRBJ2-3; 7 bases are shared with TRBD1. The CDR3 is made up of 15 amino acids. The germline gives CDR1 KGHSH, CDR2 LQKENI. The CDR3 spells CAGSPYSTGTDTQYF. The CDR3 DNA follows: TGTGCCGGCTCACCATATTCGACAGGGACAGATACGCAGTATTTT.

There are a few counts of this clonotype. The chain uses TRBV5-1 and TRBJ1-2; TRBD1 matches 7 bases. V gave up 3 bases and J gave up 8 bases; unmatched junction bases: 13. This CDR3 is 15 amino acids long. Germline loops: CDR1 SGHRS, CDR2 YFSETQ. CDR3 sequence reads: CASSSHPTGEIGYTF. CDR3 DNA sequence: TGCGCCAGCAGCTCACATCCCACAGGGGAGATCGGCTACACCTTC.